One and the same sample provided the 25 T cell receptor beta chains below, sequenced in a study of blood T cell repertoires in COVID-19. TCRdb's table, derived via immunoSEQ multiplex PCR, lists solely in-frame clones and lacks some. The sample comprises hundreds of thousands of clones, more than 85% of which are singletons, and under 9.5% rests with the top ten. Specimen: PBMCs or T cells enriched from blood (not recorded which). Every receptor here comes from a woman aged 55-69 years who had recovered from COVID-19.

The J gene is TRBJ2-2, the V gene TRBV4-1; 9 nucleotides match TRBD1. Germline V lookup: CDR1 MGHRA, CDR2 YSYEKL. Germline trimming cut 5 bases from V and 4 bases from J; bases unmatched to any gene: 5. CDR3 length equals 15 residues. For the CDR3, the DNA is TGCGCCAGCAGCAGGGACAGGGAGGGCACCGGGGAGCTGTTTTTT. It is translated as CASSRDREGTGELFF.

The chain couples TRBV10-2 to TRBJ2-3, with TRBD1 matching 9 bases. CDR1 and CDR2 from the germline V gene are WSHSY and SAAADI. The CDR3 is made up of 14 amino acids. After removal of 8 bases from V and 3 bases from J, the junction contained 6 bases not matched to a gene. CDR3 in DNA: TGCGCCAGCGGGACAGGGCTTAGGACAGATACGCAGTATTTT. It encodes CASGTGLRTDTQYF.

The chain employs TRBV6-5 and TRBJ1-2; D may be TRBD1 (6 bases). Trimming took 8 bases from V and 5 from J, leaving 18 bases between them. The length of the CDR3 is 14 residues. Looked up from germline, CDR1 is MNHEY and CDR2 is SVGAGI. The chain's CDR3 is CASVSQGKGYGYTF. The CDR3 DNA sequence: TGTGCCAGCGTTTCGCAGGGGAAAGGGTATGGCTACACCTTC.

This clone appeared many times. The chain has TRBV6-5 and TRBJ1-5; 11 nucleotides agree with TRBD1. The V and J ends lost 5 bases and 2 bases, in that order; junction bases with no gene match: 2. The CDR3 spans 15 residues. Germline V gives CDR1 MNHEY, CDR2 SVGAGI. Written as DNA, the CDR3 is TGTGCCAGCAGTAGGGGACAGGGGGGCAATCAGCCCCAGCATTTT. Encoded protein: CASSRGQGGNQPQHF.

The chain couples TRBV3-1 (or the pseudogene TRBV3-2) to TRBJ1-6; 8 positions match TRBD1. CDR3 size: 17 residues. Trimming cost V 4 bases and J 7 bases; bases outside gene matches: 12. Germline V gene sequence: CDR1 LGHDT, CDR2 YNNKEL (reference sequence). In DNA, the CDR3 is TGTGCCAGCAGCCTCTTCACAGGGGGAAAGGGAAATTCACCCCTCCACTTT. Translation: CASSLFTGGKGNSPLHF.

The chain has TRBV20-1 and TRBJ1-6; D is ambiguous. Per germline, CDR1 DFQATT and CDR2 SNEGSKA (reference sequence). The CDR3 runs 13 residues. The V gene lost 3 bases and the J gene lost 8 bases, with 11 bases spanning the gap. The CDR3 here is CSASFGEDSPLHF. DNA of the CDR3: TGCAGTGCTAGTTTCGGGGAAGATTCACCCCTCCACTTT.

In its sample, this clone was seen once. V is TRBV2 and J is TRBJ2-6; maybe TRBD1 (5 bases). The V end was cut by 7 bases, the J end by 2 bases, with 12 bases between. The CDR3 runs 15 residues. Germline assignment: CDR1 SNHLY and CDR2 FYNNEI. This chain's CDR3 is CASTGAFTGANVLTF. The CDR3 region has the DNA TGTGCCAGCACTGGGGCGTTTACTGGGGCCAACGTCCTGACTTTC.

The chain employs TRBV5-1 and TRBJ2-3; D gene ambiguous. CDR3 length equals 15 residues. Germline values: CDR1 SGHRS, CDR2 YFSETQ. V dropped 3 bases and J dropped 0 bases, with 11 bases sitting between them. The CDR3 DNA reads TGCGCCAGCAGCTCCTCGACAACTAGCACAGATACGCAGTATTTT. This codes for CASSSSTTSTDTQYF.

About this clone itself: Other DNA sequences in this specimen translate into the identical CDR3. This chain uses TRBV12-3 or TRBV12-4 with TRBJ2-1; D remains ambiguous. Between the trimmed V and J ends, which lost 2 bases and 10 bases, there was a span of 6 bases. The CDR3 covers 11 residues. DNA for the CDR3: TGTGCCAGCAGTTTAAGAGGAGAGCAGTTCTTC. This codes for CASSLRGEQFF.

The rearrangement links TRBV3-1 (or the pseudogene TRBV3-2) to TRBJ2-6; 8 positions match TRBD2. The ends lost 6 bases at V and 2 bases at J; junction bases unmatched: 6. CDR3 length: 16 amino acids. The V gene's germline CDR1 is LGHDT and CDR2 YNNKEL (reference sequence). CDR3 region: CASSRNGGAGANVLTF. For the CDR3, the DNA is TGTGCCAGCAGTCGTAACGGGGGGGCTGGGGCCAACGTCCTGACTTTC.

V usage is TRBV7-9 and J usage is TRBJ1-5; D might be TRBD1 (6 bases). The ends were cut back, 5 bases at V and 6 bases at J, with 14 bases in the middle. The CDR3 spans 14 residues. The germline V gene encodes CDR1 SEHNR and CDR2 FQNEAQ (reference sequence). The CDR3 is CASSPAGEIQPQHF. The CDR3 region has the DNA TGTGCCAGCAGCCCAGCAGGGGAAATTCAGCCCCAGCATTTT.

The CDR3 loop is CASSIWGQGGNQPQHF. The CDR3 DNA reads as TGTGCCAGTAGTATATGGGGACAGGGTGGCAATCAGCCCCAGCATTTT. The genes are TRBV19 and TRBJ1-5, with 9 bases matching TRBD1. The CDR3 spans 16 residues. Germline trimming cut 2 bases from V and 2 bases from J; bases unmatched to any gene: 4. Germline CDR1 and CDR2: LNHDA and SQIVND (reference sequence).

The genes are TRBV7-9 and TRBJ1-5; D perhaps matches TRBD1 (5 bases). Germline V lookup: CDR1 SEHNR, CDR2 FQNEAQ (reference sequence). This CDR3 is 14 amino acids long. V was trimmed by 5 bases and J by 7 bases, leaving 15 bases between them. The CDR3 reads CASSRGGGGQPQHF. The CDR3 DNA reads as TGTGCCAGCAGCCGAGGCGGGGGAGGACAGCCCCAGCATTTT.

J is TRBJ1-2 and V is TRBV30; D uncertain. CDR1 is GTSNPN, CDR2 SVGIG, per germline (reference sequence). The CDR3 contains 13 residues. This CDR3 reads CATTGSREYGYTF. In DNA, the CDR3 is TGTGCTACAACGGGAAGTCGAGAGTATGGCTACACCTTC.

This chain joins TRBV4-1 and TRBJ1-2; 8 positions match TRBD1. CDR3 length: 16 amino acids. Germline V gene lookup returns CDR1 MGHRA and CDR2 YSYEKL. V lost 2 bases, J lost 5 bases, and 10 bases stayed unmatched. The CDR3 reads CASSQTPDRERYGYTF. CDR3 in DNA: TGCGCCAGCAGCCAAACCCCGGACAGGGAGAGATATGGCTACACCTTC.

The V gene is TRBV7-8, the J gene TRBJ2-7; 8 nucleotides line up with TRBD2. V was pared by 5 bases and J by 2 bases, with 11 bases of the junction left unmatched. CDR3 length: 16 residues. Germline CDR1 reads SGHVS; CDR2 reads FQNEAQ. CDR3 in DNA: TGTGCCAGCAGCGTGATACTAGCGGCCCACCCCTACGAGCAGTACTTC. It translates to CASSVILAAHPYEQYF.

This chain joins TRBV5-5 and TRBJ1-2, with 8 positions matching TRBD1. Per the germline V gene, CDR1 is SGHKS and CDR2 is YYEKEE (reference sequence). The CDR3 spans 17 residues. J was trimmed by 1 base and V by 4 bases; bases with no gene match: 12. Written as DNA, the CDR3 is TGTGCCAGCAGCCGGACTCCGGGACAGGATTTTAACTATGGCTACACCTTC. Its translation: CASSRTPGQDFNYGYTF.

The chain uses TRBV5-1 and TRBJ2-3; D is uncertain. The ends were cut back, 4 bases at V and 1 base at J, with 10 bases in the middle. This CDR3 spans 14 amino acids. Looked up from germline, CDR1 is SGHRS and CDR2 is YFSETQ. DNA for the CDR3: TGCGCCAGCAGCCCTCGGCAGGGCACAGATACGCAGTATTTT. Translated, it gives CASSPRQGTDTQYF.

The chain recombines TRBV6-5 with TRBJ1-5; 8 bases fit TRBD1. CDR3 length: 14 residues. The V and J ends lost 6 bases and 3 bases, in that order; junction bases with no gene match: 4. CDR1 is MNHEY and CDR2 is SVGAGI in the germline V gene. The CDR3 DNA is TGTGCCAGCAGAAACAGGGGGATCAATCAGCCCCAGCATTTT. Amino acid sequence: CASRNRGINQPQHF.

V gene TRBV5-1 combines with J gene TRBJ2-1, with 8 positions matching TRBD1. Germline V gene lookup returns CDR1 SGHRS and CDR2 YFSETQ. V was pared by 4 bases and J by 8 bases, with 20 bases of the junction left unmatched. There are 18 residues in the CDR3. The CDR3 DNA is TGCGCCAGCAGCCCCTCTGGGGGACCCGGGACAGGTCGTTATGAGCAGTTCTTC. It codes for CASSPSGGPGTGRYEQFF.

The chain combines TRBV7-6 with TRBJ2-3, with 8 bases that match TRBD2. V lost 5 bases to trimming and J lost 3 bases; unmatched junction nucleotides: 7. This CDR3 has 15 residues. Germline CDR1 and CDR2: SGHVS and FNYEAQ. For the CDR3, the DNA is TGTGCCAGCAGCCTGGTAGCGGGGAGGACAGATACGCAGTATTTT. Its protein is CASSLVAGRTDTQYF.

CDR3 protein: CASSHELNEQYF. The CDR3 DNA follows: TGTGCCAGCAGCCATGAGCTCAACGAGCAGTACTTC. The V and J genes are TRBV11-3 and TRBJ2-7; no clear D. Per the germline V gene, CDR1 is SGHNT and CDR2 is YENEEA. The CDR3 sequence is 12 residues long. Between the trimmed V and J ends, which lost 5 bases and 5 bases, there was a span of 10 bases.

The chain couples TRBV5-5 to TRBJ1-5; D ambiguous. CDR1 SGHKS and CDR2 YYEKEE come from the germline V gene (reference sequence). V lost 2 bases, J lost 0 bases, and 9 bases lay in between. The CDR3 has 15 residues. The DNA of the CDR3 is TGTGCCAGCAGCTTAATCACAGATAGCAATCAGCCCCAGCATTTT. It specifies CASSLITDSNQPQHF.

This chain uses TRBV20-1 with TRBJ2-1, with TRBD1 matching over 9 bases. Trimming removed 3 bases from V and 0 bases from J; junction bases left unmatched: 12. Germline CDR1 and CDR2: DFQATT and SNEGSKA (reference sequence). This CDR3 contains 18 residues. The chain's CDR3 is CSASRQGVWWSSYNEQFF. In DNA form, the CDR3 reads TGCAGTGCTAGTAGACAGGGGGTGTGGTGGTCCTCCTACAATGAGCAGTTCTTC.

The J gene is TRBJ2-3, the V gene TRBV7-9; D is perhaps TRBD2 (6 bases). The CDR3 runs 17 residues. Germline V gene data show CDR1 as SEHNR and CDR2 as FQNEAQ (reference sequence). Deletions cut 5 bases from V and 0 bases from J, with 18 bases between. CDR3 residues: CASSIGRVGTSTDTQYF. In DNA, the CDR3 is TGTGCCAGCAGCATCGGACGAGTTGGGACTAGCACAGATACGCAGTATTTT.